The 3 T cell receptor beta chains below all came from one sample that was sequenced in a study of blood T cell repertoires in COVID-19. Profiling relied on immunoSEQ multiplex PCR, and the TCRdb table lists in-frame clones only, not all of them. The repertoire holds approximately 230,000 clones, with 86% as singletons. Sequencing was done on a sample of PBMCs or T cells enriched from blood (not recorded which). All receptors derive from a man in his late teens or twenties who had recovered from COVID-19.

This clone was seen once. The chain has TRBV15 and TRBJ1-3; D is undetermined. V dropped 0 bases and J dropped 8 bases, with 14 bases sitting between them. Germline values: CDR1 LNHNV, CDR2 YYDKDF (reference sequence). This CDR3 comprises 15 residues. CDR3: CATSRDSTLGYTIYF. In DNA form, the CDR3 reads TGTGCCACCAGCAGAGATTCGACTCTTGGGTACACCATATATTTT.

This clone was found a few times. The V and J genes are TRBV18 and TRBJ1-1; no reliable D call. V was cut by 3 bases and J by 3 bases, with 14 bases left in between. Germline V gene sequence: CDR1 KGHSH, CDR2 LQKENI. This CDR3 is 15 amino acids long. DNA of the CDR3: TGTGCCAGCTCACCCCCACCCCGGCGGGACACTGAAGCTTTCTTT. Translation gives CASSPPPRRDTEAFF. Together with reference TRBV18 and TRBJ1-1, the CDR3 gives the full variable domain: NAGVMQNPRHLVRRRGQEARLRCSPMKGHSHVYWYRQLPEEGLKFMVYLQKENIIDESGMPKERFSAEFPKEGPSILRIQQVVRGDSAAYFCASSPPPRRDTEAFFGQGTRLTVV.

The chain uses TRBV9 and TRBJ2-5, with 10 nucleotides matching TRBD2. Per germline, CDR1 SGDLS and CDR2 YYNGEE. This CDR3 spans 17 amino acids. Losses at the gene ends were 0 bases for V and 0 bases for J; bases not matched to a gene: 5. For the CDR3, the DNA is TGTGCCAGCAGCGTAGTCGGGCTAGCGGGGGACCAAGAGACCCAGTACTTC. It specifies CASSVVGLAGDQETQYF.